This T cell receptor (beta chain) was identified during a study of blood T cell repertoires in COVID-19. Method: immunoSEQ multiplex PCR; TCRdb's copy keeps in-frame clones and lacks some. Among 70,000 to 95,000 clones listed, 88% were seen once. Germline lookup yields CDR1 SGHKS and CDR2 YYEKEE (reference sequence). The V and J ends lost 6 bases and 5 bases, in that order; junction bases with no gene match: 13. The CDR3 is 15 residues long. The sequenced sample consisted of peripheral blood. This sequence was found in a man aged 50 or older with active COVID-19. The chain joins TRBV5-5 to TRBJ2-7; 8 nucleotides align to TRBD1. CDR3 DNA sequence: TGTGCCAGCACTCTTGCGGACAGGGTAAACGACGAGCAGTACTTC. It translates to CASTLADRVNDEQYF.